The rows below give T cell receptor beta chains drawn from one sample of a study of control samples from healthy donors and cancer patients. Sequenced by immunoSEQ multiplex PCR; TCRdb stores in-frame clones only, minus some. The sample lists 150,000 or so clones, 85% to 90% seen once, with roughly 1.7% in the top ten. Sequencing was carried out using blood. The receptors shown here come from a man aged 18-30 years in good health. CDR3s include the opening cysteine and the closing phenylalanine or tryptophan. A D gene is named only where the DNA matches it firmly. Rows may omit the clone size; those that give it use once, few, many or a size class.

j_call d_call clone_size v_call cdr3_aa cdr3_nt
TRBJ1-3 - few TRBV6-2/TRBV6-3 CASSYGRPSSGNTIYF TGTGCCAGCAGTTACGGTCGGCCGAGCTCTGGAAACACCATATATTTT
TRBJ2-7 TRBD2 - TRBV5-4 CASSLGSGGYEQYF TGTGCCAGCAGCTTGGGTAGCGGGGGGTACGAGCAGTACTTC
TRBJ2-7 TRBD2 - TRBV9 CASSAYESGGTYEQYF TGTGCCAGCAGTGCCTATGAGAGCGGGGGGACATACGAGCAGTACTTC
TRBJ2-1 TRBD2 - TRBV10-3 CAISASGNEQFF TGTGCCATCAGTGCTAGCGGGAATGAGCAGTTCTTC
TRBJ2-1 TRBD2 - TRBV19 CASSISGGRYNEQFF TGTGCCAGTAGTATATCGGGGGGTAGGTACAATGAGCAGTTCTTC
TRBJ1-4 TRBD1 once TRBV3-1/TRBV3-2 CASSQNRGSNEKLFF TGTGCCAGCAGCCAAAACAGGGGGAGTAATGAAAAACTGTTTTTT
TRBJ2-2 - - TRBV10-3 CAISDMGGGTGELFF TGTGCCATCAGTGATATGGGGGGCGGCACCGGGGAGCTGTTTTTT
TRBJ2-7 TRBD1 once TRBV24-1 CATSDSGQAWSEQYF TGTGCCACCAGTGATTCCGGACAGGCTTGGAGCGAGCAGTACTTC
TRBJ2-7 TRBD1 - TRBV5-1 CASSSGTGSHEQYF TGCGCCAGCAGCTCCGGGACAGGGAGCCACGAGCAGTACTTC
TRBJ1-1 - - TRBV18 CASSPTGRTEAFF TGTGCCAGCTCACCTACAGGGCGCACTGAAGCTTTCTTT
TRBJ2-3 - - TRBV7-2 CASSLGSYSRNTQYF TGTGCCAGCAGCTTAGGGTCCTATAGCCGGAATACGCAGTATTTT
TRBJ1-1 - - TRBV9 CASSVGIMGAVGLGGTEAFF TGTGCCAGCAGCGTAGGAATTATGGGGGCAGTGGGTCTCGGAGGCACTGAAGCTTTCTTT
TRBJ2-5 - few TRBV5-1 CASSLGGQETQYF TGCGCCAGCAGCTTGGGGGGCCAAGAGACCCAGTACTTC
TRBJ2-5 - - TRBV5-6 CASSFIGGDQETQYF TGTGCCAGCAGCTTTATCGGGGGAGACCAAGAGACCCAGTACTTC
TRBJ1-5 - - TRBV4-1 CASSQGWGNQPQHF TGCGCCAGCAGCCAGGGCTGGGGCAATCAGCCCCAGCATTTT
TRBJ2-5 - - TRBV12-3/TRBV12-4 CASSFLERETQYF TGTGCCAGCAGTTTCCTCGAGCGAGAGACCCAGTACTTC
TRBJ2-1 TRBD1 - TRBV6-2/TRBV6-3 CASSWDRGGGDEQFF TGTGCCAGCAGTTGGGACAGGGGTGGGGGCGATGAGCAGTTCTTC
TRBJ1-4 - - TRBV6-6 CASSPWGATNEKLFF TGTGCCAGCAGTCCCTGGGGCGCGACTAATGAAAAACTGTTTTTT
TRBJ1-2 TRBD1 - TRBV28 CASSLTGGGGYGYTF TGTGCCAGCAGCCTTACAGGGGGCGGGGGCTATGGCTACACCTTC
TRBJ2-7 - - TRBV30 CAWAGGTGGEYEQYF TGTGCCTGGGCTGGGGGGACGGGGGGCGAATACGAGCAGTACTTC
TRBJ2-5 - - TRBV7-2 CASSLVRREETQYF TGTGCCAGCAGCTTAGTCCGCAGGGAAGAGACCCAGTACTTC
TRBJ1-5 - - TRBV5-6 CASSSSPLGGGQRNQPQHF TGTGCCAGCAGCTCATCCCCTTTAGGCGGAGGGCAGCGCAATCAGCCCCAGCATTTT
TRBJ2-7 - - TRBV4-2 CASSQEVRQGYEQYF TGTGCCAGCAGCCAAGAAGTTAGGCAAGGCTACGAGCAGTACTTC
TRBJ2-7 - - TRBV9 CASSVGPQSSYEQYF TGTGCCAGCAGCGTTGGTCCACAGAGCTCCTACGAGCAGTACTTC
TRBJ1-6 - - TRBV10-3 CAISDSYNSPLHF TGTGCCATCAGTGACAGTTATAATTCACCCCTCCACTTT
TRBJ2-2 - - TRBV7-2 CASRLGNTGELFF TGTGCCAGCAGGCTCGGGAACACCGGGGAGCTGTTTTTT
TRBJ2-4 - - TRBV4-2 CASSQGDAGLAKNIQYF TGTGCCAGCAGCCAAGGGGACGCAGGACTAGCCAAAAACATTCAGTACTTC
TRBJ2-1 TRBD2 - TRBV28 CASSLFESGRDEQFF TGTGCCAGCAGTTTATTCGAGTCAGGGAGGGATGAGCAGTTCTTC